This T cell receptor (beta chain) was obtained from a study of control samples from healthy donors and cancer patients (dated by TCRdb to about 2020). The method was the immunoSEQ multiplex PCR assay. TCRdb re-hosts the immuneACCESS table, in-frame sequences only. Its copies lack some clones; in the studies checked, an unresolved V gene accounts for under half of them, and the cause for the rest is not known. The sample contains around 140,000 clones, approximately 94% of them found a single time. Clones ranked in the top ten supply 10% to 15% of the sample. Sequences SGHAT (CDR1) and FQNNGV (CDR2) are obtained from the germline V gene. V was cut back by 3 bases and J by 5 bases, leaving a gap of 14 bases between them. From the cysteine through the phenylalanine, the CDR3 covers 15 amino acids. Only the CDR3 portion is preserved as DNA: 45 bases, with reading frame beginning at the first base. This clone was detected only once. This receptor's antigen is unknown. No base-level quality is on record; no much larger clone is a single base apart.

In this chain, TRBV11-2 is recombined with TRBJ2-1, with the D call perhaps TRBD1 or TRBD2, each one matching 6 bases. Sequenced input: blood. This TCR was recovered from a man between 35 and 55 years old in good health. Read as DNA, the sequence is TGTGCCAGCAGCTTGGGGGGCCGCATGCACAATGAGCAGTTCTTC. Its translation is CASSLGGRMHNEQFF.